Listed here are 23 T cell receptor beta chains from one sample, sequenced in a study of T-cell memory formation after mild COVID-19. TCRdb itself ran the 5' RACE reads through MiXCR, one entry per CDR3 protein. This repertoire shows 150,000 to 200,000 distinct CDR3 sequences, about a fifth found once; its top ten account for 23%. The sequencing sample was made of PBMCs or a T cell subset sorted from them (not recorded which). Source of these receptors: an adult woman who had mild COVID-19 (a few samples of this study predate the infection). Cell type and time point are not known.

A few counts support this clonotype. J is TRBJ2-7 and V is TRBV19, with 9 bases lining up with TRBD2. Unmatched junction bases numbered 5, after V lost 6 bases and J lost 5 bases. The CDR3 has 13 residues. Germline V gene sequence: CDR1 LNHDA, CDR2 SQIVND (reference sequence). DNA of the CDR3: TGTGCCAGTAGGCTTAGCGGGAGCAACGAGCAGTACTTC. Amino acids: CASRLSGSNEQYF. The full variable domain, rest sourced from reference TRBV19 and TRBJ2-7, is DGGITQSPKYLFRKEGQNVTLSCEQNLNHDAMYWYRQDPGQGLRLIYYSQIVNDFQKGDIAEGYSVSREKKESFPLTVTSAQKNPTAFYLCASRLSGSNEQYFGPGTRLTVT.

The rearrangement links TRBV7-8 to TRBJ1-4; possibly TRBD1 for D (6 bases). The CDR3 extends over 18 amino acids. CDR1 and CDR2 from the germline V gene are SGHVS and FQNEAQ. The V end was cut by 2 bases, the J end by 3 bases, with 19 bases between. CDR3 region: CASSLLIVRGSPNEKLFF. In DNA, the CDR3 is TGTGCCAGCAGCTTATTAATAGTCAGGGGCTCCCCTAATGAAAAACTGTTTTTT.

This clonotype was picked up a small number of times. The chain carries TRBV20-1 and TRBJ1-5, with TRBD1 as a possible D gene (5 bases). The germline V gene has CDR1 DFQATT and CDR2 SNEGSKA (reference sequence). Deletions cut 7 bases from V and 2 bases from J, with 21 bases between. The CDR3 is 16 amino acids. The DNA of the CDR3 is TGCAGTGTTTCGTCCCCCCCGGGGCAGGGCAATCAGCCCCAGCATTTT. Residues: CSVSSPPGQGNQPQHF.

The V gene is TRBV9, the J gene TRBJ2-7; 9 bases agree with TRBD1. Per the germline V gene, CDR1 is SGDLS and CDR2 is YYNGEE. Trimming cost V 0 bases and J 5 bases; bases outside gene matches: 6. This CDR3 contains 15 residues. The DNA of the CDR3 is TGTGCCAGCAGCGTAGAGGGACAGGGAGGCGACGAGCAGTACTTC. Translating gives CASSVEGQGGDEQYF.

This clonotype has just a few counts. The rearrangement uses TRBV29-1 and TRBJ2-7; TRBD1 aligns across 9 bases. Germline loops: CDR1 SQVTM, CDR2 ANQGSEA. The ends lost 0 bases at V and 0 bases at J; junction bases unmatched: 6. CDR3 length: 16 residues. CDR3 sequence reads: CSVEDPGQGRSYEQYF. CDR3 nucleotide sequence: TGCAGCGTTGAAGATCCGGGACAGGGCCGCTCCTACGAGCAGTACTTC.

This clonotype was found a few times. The J gene is TRBJ1-1, the V gene TRBV3-1; D is uncertain. The CDR3 covers 14 residues. V shed 5 bases and J shed 1 base, with 11 bases lying between them. Germline CDR1 and CDR2: LGHDT and YNNKEL (reference sequence). CDR3 loop: CASSTSYGNTEAFF. The CDR3 DNA is TGTGCCAGCAGCACTTCCTACGGGAACACTGAAGCTTTCTTT. Drawing the rest from reference TRBV3-1 and TRBJ1-1, the complete variable domain is DTAVSQTPKYLVTQMGNDKSIKCEQNLGHDTMYWYKQDSKKFLKIMFSYNNKELIINETVPNRFSPKSPDKAHLNLHINSLELGDSAVYFCASSTSYGNTEAFFGQGTRLTVV.

The J gene is TRBJ2-7, the V gene TRBV6-1, with D possibly being TRBD2 (5 bases). Germline V gene data show CDR1 as MNHNS and CDR2 as SASEGT. Deletions cut 3 bases from V and 3 bases from J, with 15 bases between. This CDR3 spans 15 amino acids. The CDR3: CASSDVGDGLYEQYF. Written as DNA, the CDR3 is TGTGCCAGCAGTGACGTCGGGGATGGGCTCTACGAGCAGTACTTC.

The rearrangement uses TRBV6-4 and TRBJ2-1; D may match TRBD1 or TRBD2 (5 bases each). V shed 4 bases and J shed 8 bases, with 15 bases lying between them. The germline V gene has CDR1 MRHNA and CDR2 SNTAGT. This CDR3 has 14 amino acids. The CDR3 sequence: CASSAGDPADEQFF. For the CDR3, the DNA is TGTGCCAGCAGTGCTGGGGACCCCGCCGATGAGCAGTTCTTC.

In DNA, the CDR3 is TGCGCCAGCAGCTCTGGGAGTTCACCCCTCCACTTT. Protein product: CASSSGSSPLHF. The chain links TRBV5-1 to TRBJ1-6; no firm D call. Trimming left V 3 bases short and J 9 bases short, with 7 bases between. Germline CDR1 reads SGHRS; CDR2 reads YFSETQ. The CDR3 runs 12 residues. Combining the CDR3 with reference TRBV5-1 and TRBJ1-6 gives the whole variable domain KAGVTQTPRYLIKTRGQQVTLSCSPISGHRSVSWYQQTPGQGLQFLFEYFSETQRNKGNFPGRFSGRQFSNSRSEMNVSTLELGDSALYLCASSSGSSPLHFGNGTRLTVT.

The genes are TRBV30 and TRBJ2-1; TRBD2 aligns across 10 bases. J was trimmed by 7 bases and V by 5 bases; bases with no gene match: 8. CDR3 length: 14 residues. CDR1 and CDR2 (germline): GTSNPN, SVGIG (reference sequence). The CDR3 here is CAWDAVSGGNEQFF. The CDR3 region has the DNA TGTGCCTGGGACGCCGTTAGCGGGGGGAATGAGCAGTTCTTC.

This clonotype was observed a handful of times. The chain recombines TRBV4-1 with TRBJ1-4, with D uncertain. From germline, CDR1 is MGHRA and CDR2 YSYEKL. The ends were cut back, 1 base at V and 5 bases at J, with 11 bases in the middle. This CDR3 comprises 15 residues. The CDR3 DNA reads as TGCGCCAGCAGCCAAGGGATCTGGAAGAATGAAAAACTGTTTTTT. As protein: CASSQGIWKNEKLFF.

This chain connects TRBV6-5 to TRBJ1-2; 9 bases match TRBD1. The CDR3 length is 14 residues. The ends lost 2 bases at V and 5 bases at J; junction bases unmatched: 3. Germline CDR1 is MNHEY and CDR2 is SVGAGI. The DNA for the CDR3 is TGTGCCAGCAGTTACGAGGGACAGGGATATGGCTACACCTTC. It encodes CASSYEGQGYGYTF.

The chain recombines TRBV24-1 with TRBJ2-1; TRBD1 or TRBD2 may be the D gene (6 bases each). The CDR3 covers 14 residues. The germline gives CDR1 KGHDR, CDR2 SFDVKD. Trimming left V 9 bases short and J 5 bases short, with 16 bases between. CDR3 coding DNA: TGTGCCACCTCAGGGGACTGGGTCGACAATGAGCAGTTCTTC. Residues: CATSGDWVDNEQFF.

V and J are TRBV28 and TRBJ2-5; a weak D match, TRBD2 (5 bases). Germline V gene data show CDR1 as MDHEN and CDR2 as SYDVKM. Deletions cut 4 bases from V and 5 bases from J, with 11 bases between. This CDR3 contains 13 residues. This chain's CDR3 is CASSSGVYETQYF. The CDR3 region has the DNA TGTGCCAGCAGTTCCGGGGTCTATGAGACCCAGTACTTC.

This clonotype was seen once. The V gene is TRBV6-5, the J gene TRBJ1-2; 7 positions agree with TRBD1. Germline trimming cut 6 bases from V and 0 bases from J; bases unmatched to any gene: 10. The CDR3 length is 16 residues. From germline, CDR1 is MNHEY and CDR2 SVGAGI. The CDR3: CASSRQGVRANYGYTF. The DNA of the CDR3 is TGTGCCAGCAGCCGACAGGGTGTTCGGGCTAACTATGGCTACACCTTC.

The table lists this clonotype with a few counts. The chain joins TRBV12-3 or TRBV12-4 to TRBJ2-2; 11 nucleotides match TRBD2. V trimming: 4 bases; J trimming: 7 bases; junction bases outside the gene matches: 5. The CDR3 is made up of 15 amino acids. For the CDR3, the DNA is TGTGCCAGCAGTTCTAGCGGGGGGTTCGGCGGGGAGCTGTTTTTT. Translating gives CASSSSGGFGGELFF.

The gene calls are TRBV2 and TRBJ1-2; 9 bases are a match to TRBD1. Looked up from germline, CDR1 is SNHLY and CDR2 is FYNNEI. The CDR3 covers 13 residues. Trimming took 11 bases from V and 4 from J; bases not matched to a gene: 8. CDR3 amino acids: CAVTGGLGYGYTF. CDR3 nucleotides: TGTGCCGTAACAGGGGGCCTCGGCTATGGCTACACCTTC.

The rearrangement uses TRBV15 and TRBJ1-1; weak D call: TRBD1 (5 bases). Germline V lookup: CDR1 LNHNV, CDR2 YYDKDF (reference sequence). The V gene lost 6 bases and the J gene lost 1 base, with 12 bases spanning the gap. The CDR3 sequence is 14 residues long. The CDR3 nucleotides read TGTGCCACCAGAAGCGGGGGTTCGAACACTGAAGCTTTCTTT. It yields the protein CATRSGGSNTEAFF.

The chain combines TRBV27 with TRBJ2-7; D call uncertain. The CDR3 runs 14 residues. The germline gives CDR1 MNHEY, CDR2 SMNVEV (reference sequence). Trimming took off 6 bases at V and 5 bases at J, with 17 bases between the two ends. The CDR3 region has the DNA TGTGCCAGCAGCGCCGGGTCCGGACCCCACGAGCAGTACTTC. Its translation is CASSAGSGPHEQYF.

This clonotype was seen more than once but under ten times. The chain links TRBV7-9 to TRBJ1-1; D not certain. Trimming removed 5 bases at V and 0 bases at J, with 10 bases between. Germline CDR1 and CDR2: SEHNR and FQNEAQ (reference sequence). The CDR3 has 14 residues. The CDR3 region has the DNA TGTGCCAGCAGCCCCCCAAGGGTGAACACTGAAGCTTTCTTT. It codes for CASSPPRVNTEAFF.

This clonotype showed up just a few times. The chain carries TRBV12-3 or TRBV12-4 and TRBJ2-7; 9 bases agree with TRBD2. CDR3 length: 14 amino acids. J lost 3 bases, V lost 4 bases, and 4 bases had no gene match. In nucleotides, the CDR3 is TGTGCCAGCAGTTCCAGCGGGAGGAACTACGAGCAGTACTTC. Encoded protein: CASSSSGRNYEQYF.

This clonotype was counted only a few times. The rearrangement uses TRBV14 and TRBJ1-2, with D possibly being TRBD1 (5 bases). CDR1 and CDR2 from the germline V gene are SGHDN and FVKESK. V was clipped by 3 bases and J by 3 bases, with 14 bases between them. CDR3 length: 15 amino acids. The CDR3 DNA is TGTGCCAGCAGCCACGCGGGACCGGCGCACTATGGCTACACCTTC. This codes for CASSHAGPAHYGYTF. Full variable domain (remainder filled in from reference TRBV14 and TRBJ1-2): EAGVTQFPSHSVIEKGQTVTLRCDPISGHDNLYWYRRVMGKEIKFLLHFVKESKQDESGMPNNRFLAERTGGTYSTLKVQPAELEDSGVYFCASSHAGPAHYGYTFGSGTRLTVV.

This clonotype was seen a few times. This chain uses TRBV5-4 with TRBJ2-2; 10 bases match TRBD2. The CDR3 is 14 residues long. Losses at the gene ends were 4 bases for V and 6 bases for J; bases not matched to a gene: 3. Per the germline V gene, CDR1 is SGHNT and CDR2 is YYREEE (reference sequence). The CDR3 nucleotides read TGTGCCAGCAGCCCGGGACTAGCGTCCGGGGAGCTGTTTTTT. Protein: CASSPGLASGELFF.